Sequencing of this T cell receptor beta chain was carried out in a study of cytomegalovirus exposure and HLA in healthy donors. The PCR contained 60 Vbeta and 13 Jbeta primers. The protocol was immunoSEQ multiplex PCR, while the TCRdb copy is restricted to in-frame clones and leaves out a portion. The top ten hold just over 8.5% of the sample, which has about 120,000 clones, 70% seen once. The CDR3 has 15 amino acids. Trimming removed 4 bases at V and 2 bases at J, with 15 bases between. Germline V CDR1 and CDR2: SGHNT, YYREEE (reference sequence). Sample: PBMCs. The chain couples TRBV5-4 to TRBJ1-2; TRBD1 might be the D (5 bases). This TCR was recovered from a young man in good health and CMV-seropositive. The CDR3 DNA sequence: TGTGCCAGCAGCCATAAGCGACAGTCAAACTATGGCTACACCTTC. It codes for CASSHKRQSNYGYTF.